These 31 T cell receptor beta chains were sequenced from one sample in a study of PD-1 blockade in classical Hodgkin lymphoma (dated by TCRdb to the early 2020s). Preparation of the library involved the immunoSEQ multiplex PCR assay. TCRdb took over this immuneACCESS table, retaining in-frame rearrangements with V and J assigned. Such tables are incomplete; in checked studies, under half of the missing clones stem from an unresolved V gene, and the remainder is unexplained. This sample is represented by nearly 60,000 clones; 91% of them were singletons. The ten largest clones represent around 9.3% of the sample. Reading the label with the study, this specimen's time point is: cycle 2 day 1 (C2D1) of nivolumab. Every trial patient had relapsed following autologous stem cell transplantation, and prior brentuximab vedotin exposure was what differed among cohorts A, B and C. Sequences were derived from peripheral blood mononuclear cells (PBMCs), sampled before the second cycle of nivolumab. The receptors were sampled from a human donor with classical Hodgkin lymphoma.

This chain joins TRBV13 and TRBJ2-5, with 11 bases that match TRBD2. V was clipped by 5 bases and J by 4 bases; unmatched bases: 6. The CDR3 consists of 15 residues. Per germline, CDR1 PRHDT and CDR2 FYEKMQ (reference sequence). Here the CDR3 DNA reads TGTGCCAGCAGCACCCGACTAGCGGGGATAGAGACCCAGTACTTC. This codes for CASSTRLAGIETQYF. The full variable domain, with the rest looked up from reference TRBV13 and TRBJ2-5, is AAGVIQSPRHLIKEKRETATLKCYPIPRHDTVYWYQQGPGQDPQFLISFYEKMQSDKGSIPDRFSAQQFSDYHSELNMSSLELGDSALYFCASSTRLAGIETQYFGPGTRLLVL.

V and J are TRBV6-5 and TRBJ1-2; no clear D gene. Germline lookup yields CDR1 MNHEY and CDR2 SVGAGI. The CDR3 is 13 residues long. V was clipped by 8 bases and J by 4 bases, with 14 bases between them. The DNA of the CDR3 is TGTGCCAGCCGGCCCGCGTCTGGCTATGGCTACACCTTC. It is translated as CASRPASGYGYTF.

This chain joins TRBV6-1 and TRBJ2-2; D is perhaps TRBD1 or TRBD2 (5 bases each). V was clipped by 1 base and J by 5 bases, with 11 bases between them. Germline V CDR1 and CDR2: MNHNS, SASEGT. This CDR3 has 15 residues. The CDR3 DNA is TGTGCCAGCAGTGAAGGAGGGGCCGATACCGGGGAGCTGTTTTTT. This encodes CASSEGGADTGELFF.

The rearrangement joins TRBV4-1 to TRBJ2-2; D may be TRBD2 (7 bases). CDR3 size: 15 residues. V lost 5 bases to trimming and J lost 5 bases, with 15 bases between them. Germline assignment: CDR1 MGHRA and CDR2 YSYEKL. The CDR3 sequence: CASSFGGRGTGELFF. In DNA form, the CDR3 reads TGCGCCAGCAGCTTCGGGGGGCGCGGGACCGGGGAGCTGTTTTTT.

V and J are TRBV30 and TRBJ2-4; D is possibly TRBD2 (5 bases). V shed 5 bases and J shed 5 bases, with 10 bases lying between them. The CDR3 sequence is 12 residues long. The germline CDR1 and CDR2 sequences are GTSNPN and SVGIG (reference sequence). CDR3 nucleotides: TGTGCCTGGGATTCCGGGGAAAACATTCAGTACTTC. This sequence encodes CAWDSGENIQYF.

This chain links TRBV6-6 with TRBJ2-7; D is possibly TRBD1 (5 bases). Germline V gene sequence: CDR1 MNHNY, CDR2 SVGAGI (reference sequence). The germline V and J ends were trimmed by 4 bases and 2 bases, with 15 bases remaining between them. This CDR3 has 15 residues. The CDR3, as DNA: TGTGCCAGCAGTTCCCAAATTCCAGGGCCCTACGAGCAGTACTTC. This gives the protein CASSSQIPGPYEQYF.

The rearrangement links TRBV7-9 to TRBJ2-7; D is undetermined. This CDR3 comprises 13 residues. CDR1 is SEHNR and CDR2 is FQNEAQ in the germline V gene (reference sequence). V shed 2 bases and J shed 12 bases, with 17 bases lying between them. The DNA for the CDR3 is TGTGCCAGCAGCTTACTCGCGTCTTATAATATGTACTTC. Translated, it gives CASSLLASYNMYF.

The gene calls are TRBV2 and TRBJ1-3; no clear D gene. The CDR3 extends over 12 amino acids. V dropped 11 bases and J dropped 4 bases, with 12 bases sitting between them. CDR1 and CDR2 (germline): SNHLY, FYNNEI. For the CDR3, the DNA is TGTGCCTCCGGCACCGAGGGAAACACCATATATTTT. Amino acid sequence: CASGTEGNTIYF.

The V and J genes are TRBV19 and TRBJ2-7; TRBD2 aligns across 10 bases. V trimming: 1 base; J trimming: 5 bases; junction bases outside the gene matches: 11. This CDR3 is 17 amino acids long. CDR1 and CDR2 from the germline V gene are LNHDA and SQIVND (reference sequence). The CDR3 DNA sequence: TGTGCCAGTAGTATAGTAAGTGAACTAGCGGGGACCCACGAGCAGTACTTC. Translation gives CASSIVSELAGTHEQYF.

V is TRBV13 and J is TRBJ2-7, with D possibly being TRBD1 or TRBD2 (5 bases each). V lost 7 bases, J lost 5 bases, and 15 bases lay in between. Germline loops: CDR1 PRHDT, CDR2 FYEKMQ (reference sequence). The CDR3 runs 13 residues. CDR3 protein: CASTPRWGNEQYF. In DNA form, the CDR3 reads TGTGCCAGCACCCCACGGTGGGGGAACGAGCAGTACTTC.

This clone came up once. The rearrangement joins TRBV7-6 to TRBJ1-2; 8 positions match TRBD1. This CDR3 has 17 residues. Germline V gene data show CDR1 as SGHVS and CDR2 as FNYEAQ. V trimming: 6 bases; J trimming: 6 bases; junction bases outside the gene matches: 18. The CDR3 reads CASRPKRQGIHKDGYTF. The CDR3 bases are TGTGCCAGCAGGCCTAAAAGACAGGGGATCCATAAAGATGGCTACACCTTC. Full variable domain (rest looked up from reference TRBV7-6 and TRBJ1-2): GAGVSQSPRYKVTKRGQDVALRCDPISGHVSLYWYRQALGQGPEFLTYFNYEAQQDKSGLPNDRFSAERPEGSISTLTIQRTEQRDSAMYRCASRPKRQGIHKDGYTFGSGTRLTVV.

This chain links TRBV30 with TRBJ1-1; D call uncertain. CDR3 length: 11 amino acids. Germline V gene data show CDR1 as GTSNPN and CDR2 as SVGIG (reference sequence). Trimming pared 2 bases from V and 6 bases from J, leaving 7 bases between. The CDR3 loop reads CAWSFGAEAFF. CDR3 nucleotide sequence: TGTGCCTGGAGTTTCGGGGCTGAAGCTTTCTTT.

This chain links TRBV2 with TRBJ2-2; 8 nucleotides agree with TRBD2. Per the germline V gene, CDR1 is SNHLY and CDR2 is FYNNEI. The junction had 6 bases not matched to a gene; V was cut back by 5 bases and J by 7 bases. This CDR3 region has 14 residues. The CDR3 DNA reads TGTGCCAGCAGTCTTAGCGGGGCCGGCGGGGAGCTGTTTTTT. Translation: CASSLSGAGGELFF.

J is TRBJ2-6 and V is TRBV5-8; unclear D gene. V lost 4 bases and J 0 bases, leaving 14 bases between the germline ends. This CDR3 is built from 17 residues. Germline V CDR1 and CDR2: SGHTS, YDEGEE. As DNA, the CDR3 is TGTGCCAGCAGCCGGAACAGCCTTCGCTCTGGGGCCAACGTCCTGACTTTC. Translated: CASSRNSLRSGANVLTF.

This sequence joins TRBV27 and TRBJ2-7; weak D call: TRBD1 (6 bases). V was trimmed by 2 bases and J by 0 bases, leaving 8 bases between them. CDR1 and CDR2 from the germline V gene are MNHEY and SMNVEV (reference sequence). This CDR3 comprises 14 residues. The CDR3 DNA reads TGTGCCAGCAGTTTAGTGGACAGCTCCTACGAGCAGTACTTC. Translated: CASSLVDSSYEQYF.

The CDR3, as DNA: TGTGCCAGTAGTATAGATAGGGGCTCTGGGGCCAACGTCCTGACTTTC. Residues: CASSIDRGSGANVLTF. The chain joins TRBV19 to TRBJ2-6, with D possibly TRBD1 on 5 matching bases. V dropped 0 bases and J dropped 0 bases, with 6 bases sitting between them. The germline CDR1 and CDR2 sequences are LNHDA and SQIVND (reference sequence). This CDR3 has 16 residues.

This clone came up once. V gene TRBV27 combines with J gene TRBJ2-2; TRBD2 aligns across 14 bases. The CDR3 runs to 16 residues. J was trimmed by 7 bases and V by 8 bases; bases with no gene match: 9. Germline CDR1 is MNHEY and CDR2 is SMNVEV (reference sequence). The CDR3 region has the DNA TGTGCCAGCGGGCTGCCGGGACTAGCGGGGGTCGGGGAGCTGTTTTTT. Protein product: CASGLPGLAGVGELFF.

The chain recombines TRBV19 with TRBJ1-1; TRBD1 matches 11 bases. Germline CDR1 is LNHDA and CDR2 is SQIVND (reference sequence). J gave up 4 bases and V 9 bases, and 7 bases lay outside the gene matches. This CDR3 region has 14 residues. CDR3 sequence (DNA): TGTGCCAGCACCCCCGGGACAGGGGGCACTGAAGCTTTCTTT. Translated, it gives CASTPGTGGTEAFF.

The rearrangement uses TRBV15 and TRBJ1-5; no clear D. Germline V CDR1 and CDR2: LNHNV, YYDKDF (reference sequence). V was cut by 6 bases and J by 6 bases, with 18 bases left in between. The CDR3 contains 15 residues. CDR3 protein: CATSFRGLGIQPQHF. CDR3 DNA sequence: TGTGCCACCAGTTTCCGAGGACTCGGAATTCAGCCCCAGCATTTT. The complete variable domain, with remaining parts taken from reference TRBV15 and TRBJ1-5, reads DAMVIQNPRYQVTQFGKPVTLSCSQTLNHNVMYWYQQKSSQAPKLLFHYYDKDFNNEADTPDNFQSRRPNTSFCFLDIRSPGLGDTAMYLCATSFRGLGIQPQHFGDGTRLSIL.

The chain uses TRBV9 and TRBJ2-7, with D maybe TRBD1 (5 bases). V lost 4 bases and J 0 bases, leaving 14 bases between the germline ends. The length of the CDR3 is 15 residues. Germline V gives CDR1 SGDLS, CDR2 YYNGEE. The CDR3 DNA reads TGTGCCAGCAGCTTAGACAGTTTCCACTCCTACGAGCAGTACTTC. Its translation: CASSLDSFHSYEQYF.

The chain uses TRBV7-9 and TRBJ2-1; D not resolved. The CDR3 has 16 residues. V was pared by 2 bases and J by 0 bases, with 11 bases between. Germline CDR1 reads SEHNR; CDR2 reads FQNEAQ (reference sequence). The CDR3 is CASSLLWANSYNEQFF. For the CDR3, the DNA is TGTGCCAGCAGCTTACTTTGGGCCAACTCCTACAATGAGCAGTTCTTC.

The chain employs TRBV6-6 and TRBJ2-7; a possible D gene is TRBD1 (6 bases). This CDR3 has 13 residues. The V gene's germline CDR1 is MNHNY and CDR2 SVGAGI (reference sequence). The V end lost 6 bases, the J end lost 2 bases, and 11 bases lay between the germline ends. The CDR3 protein is CASSHRVAYEQYF. The DNA of the CDR3 is TGTGCCAGCAGCCACAGGGTAGCCTACGAGCAGTACTTC.

The chain joins TRBV14 to TRBJ1-2, with D unclear. Trimming shortened V by 2 bases and J by 3 bases, and 22 bases separated the two germline ends. CDR1 and CDR2 (germline): SGHDN, FVKESK. The CDR3 is 18 amino acids. Here the CDR3 reads CASSQTSALGGSDYGYTF. The CDR3, as DNA: TGTGCCAGCAGCCAAACCTCGGCATTAGGCGGGTCGGACTATGGCTACACCTTC.

V and J are TRBV19 and TRBJ1-5, with TRBD1 matching over 11 bases. CDR1 and CDR2 from the germline V gene are LNHDA and SQIVND (reference sequence). V was pared by 3 bases and J by 1 base, with 5 bases of the junction left unmatched. This CDR3 spans 17 amino acids. The CDR3 sequence is CASSIIGQGASNQPQHF. The CDR3 region has the DNA TGTGCCAGTAGTATTATTGGACAGGGGGCGAGCAATCAGCCCCAGCATTTT. Full variable domain (missing parts from reference TRBV19 and TRBJ1-5): DGGITQSPKYLFRKEGQNVTLSCEQNLNHDAMYWYRQDPGQGLRLIYYSQIVNDFQKGDIAEGYSVSREKKESFPLTVTSAQKNPTAFYLCASSIIGQGASNQPQHFGDGTRLSIL.

The CDR3 reads CASSDSPLLYGYTF. The DNA for the CDR3 is TGTGCCAGCAGCGACAGCCCACTACTCTATGGCTACACCTTC. V and J are TRBV6-6 and TRBJ1-2, with D possibly being TRBD1 (5 bases). Germline CDR1 reads MNHNY; CDR2 reads SVGAGI (reference sequence). The V end was cut by 6 bases, the J end by 4 bases, with 15 bases between. This CDR3 has 14 amino acids.

The chain links TRBV4-1 to TRBJ2-3, with 12 nucleotides matching TRBD2. V lost 3 bases to trimming and J lost 2 bases; unmatched junction nucleotides: 9. Germline V CDR1 and CDR2: MGHRA, YSYEKL. The CDR3 spans 18 residues. The CDR3 is CASSHRLAGGPDTDTQYF. In DNA form, the CDR3 reads TGCGCCAGCAGCCACAGGCTAGCGGGGGGGCCGGACACAGATACGCAGTATTTT.

V gene TRBV6-1 combines with J gene TRBJ1-2, with unresolved D. CDR3 length: 12 amino acids. Germline V gene lookup returns CDR1 MNHNS and CDR2 SASEGT. The ends were cut back, 6 bases at V and 7 bases at J, with 12 bases in the middle. In DNA form, the CDR3 reads TGTGCCAGCAGAGGGAGGCAGTTTGGCTACACCTTC. Translation gives CASRGRQFGYTF.

This chain links TRBV4-3 with TRBJ2-1; D perhaps matches TRBD2 (5 bases). Germline V gene sequence: CDR1 LGHNA, CDR2 YSLEER. The CDR3 has 14 amino acids. Trimming took 1 base from V and 5 from J, leaving 9 bases between them. DNA of the CDR3: TGCGCCAGCAGCCAAGGGACTGGGAACAATGAGCAGTTCTTC. This codes for CASSQGTGNNEQFF.

V and J are TRBV14 and TRBJ1-1; possible D gene TRBD1, 5 bases. Per germline, CDR1 SGHDN and CDR2 FVKESK. The V gene lost 0 bases and the J gene lost 0 bases, with 14 bases spanning the gap. The CDR3 is 17 amino acids. CDR3 region: CASSQDLGLGLNTEAFF. The CDR3 DNA sequence: TGTGCCAGCAGCCAAGATTTGGGCCTGGGGCTGAACACTGAAGCTTTCTTT.

The DNA of the CDR3 is TGTGCCAGCAGTTTTCTAGCGGGAAGAACCGGGGAGCTGTTTTTT. Amino acid sequence: CASSFLAGRTGELFF. This chain uses TRBV27 with TRBJ2-2, with 9 bases matching TRBD2. This CDR3 is 15 amino acids long. V was clipped by 3 bases and J by 5 bases; unmatched bases: 4. CDR1 is MNHEY, CDR2 SMNVEV, per germline (reference sequence).

The rearrangement joins TRBV4-2 to TRBJ1-5, with a tentative D call TRBD1 (5 bases). The V and J ends lost 0 bases and 4 bases respectively, with 10 bases between them. Germline V gene sequence: CDR1 LGHNA, CDR2 YNFKEQ. CDR3 length equals 15 residues. CDR3 sequence reads: CASSQDWSGNQPQHF. Here the CDR3 DNA reads TGTGCCAGCAGCCAAGATTGGTCAGGGAATCAGCCCCAGCATTTT.